This TCR beta chain appears in the sequencing data of a study of T cell responses to AZD1222 COVID-19 vaccine. Study results and caveats: White British people made up most donors, females outnumbered males, and clonal diversity was possibly underestimated.

TCRdb keeps only in-frame clones here, not all; method: immunoSEQ multiplex PCR. The profile shows about 130,000 clones, 90% of them singletons. This clone was found once. The antigen remains unidentified. Trimming removed 6 bases from V and 2 bases from J, with 8 bases in between. In germline, CDR1 is MDHEN, CDR2 SYDVKM. This CDR3 has 14 residues. The source of this sequence is an adult in good health. Material: peripheral blood, obtained on day 0 of MenACWY control vaccination. This chain links TRBV28 with TRBJ1-6; no clear D gene. In nucleotides, the CDR3 is TGTGCCAGCAGCCGAGTGACCTATAATTCACCCCTCCACTTT. This codes for CASSRVTYNSPLHF. Full variable domain (rest looked up from reference TRBV28 and TRBJ1-6): DVKVTQSSRYLVKRTGEKVFLECVQDMDHENMFWYRQDPGLGLRLIYFSYDVKMKEKGDIPEGYSVSREKKERFSLILESASTNQTSMYLCASSRVTYNSPLHFGNGTRLTVT.